Reported below is one T cell receptor beta chain. The CDR3 runs 16 residues. Germline V gene data show CDR1 as MNHEY and CDR2 as SMNVEV (reference sequence). V trimming: 6 bases; J trimming: 10 bases; junction bases outside the gene matches: 14. The repertoire was sequenced with immunoSEQ multiplex PCR; TCRdb's copy has only in-frame clones and lacks some. The repertoire holds about 130,000 clones, with 65% to 90% as singletons. This sample stems from a study of blood T cell repertoires in COVID-19. Across the whole study: Spain, Italy and the United States supplied samples that represented acute and convalescent COVID-19.

Membership in each cohort depended on participant-reported clinical history. The specimen sequenced was PBMCs or T cells enriched from blood (not recorded which). The TCR sequence derives from a woman aged 50 to 60 who had recovered from COVID-19. V gene TRBV27 combines with J gene TRBJ2-1; 11 positions agree with TRBD2. For the CDR3, the DNA is TGTGCCAGCAGCCCCCTTTTAGCGGGGGGGCCGCGGGAGCAGTTCTTC. Its translation: CASSPLLAGGPREQFF.